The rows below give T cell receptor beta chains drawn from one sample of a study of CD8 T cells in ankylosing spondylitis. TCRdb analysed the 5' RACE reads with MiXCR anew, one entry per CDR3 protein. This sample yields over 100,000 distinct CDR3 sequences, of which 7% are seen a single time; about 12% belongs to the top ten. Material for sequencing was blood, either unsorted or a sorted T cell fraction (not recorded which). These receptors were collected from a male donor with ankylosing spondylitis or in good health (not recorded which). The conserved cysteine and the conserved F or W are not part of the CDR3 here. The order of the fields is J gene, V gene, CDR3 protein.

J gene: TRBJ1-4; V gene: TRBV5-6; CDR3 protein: ASSAQTGLGEKLF
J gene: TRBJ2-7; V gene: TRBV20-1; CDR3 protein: SARESSGSSYEQY
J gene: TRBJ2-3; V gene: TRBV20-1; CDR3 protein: SASERAMGTDTQY
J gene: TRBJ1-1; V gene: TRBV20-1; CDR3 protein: SARVSQGGNTEAF
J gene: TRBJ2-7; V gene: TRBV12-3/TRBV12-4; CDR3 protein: ASRPGPLDYEQY
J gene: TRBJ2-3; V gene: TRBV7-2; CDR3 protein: ASSPARGRDTQY
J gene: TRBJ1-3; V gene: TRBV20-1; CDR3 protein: SARGMTSLGNTIY
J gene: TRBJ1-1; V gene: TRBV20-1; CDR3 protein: ASSGRKINTEAF
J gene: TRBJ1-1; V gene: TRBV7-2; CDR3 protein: ASSKRDRGPEAF
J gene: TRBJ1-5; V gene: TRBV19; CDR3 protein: ASTFRANQPQH